These 11 T cell receptor beta chains were sequenced from one sample in a study of blood T cell repertoires in COVID-19. Using immunoSEQ multiplex PCR, the repertoire was profiled, and TCRdb retains in-frame clones only, with some absent. The sample shows 85,000 to 110,000 clones, roughly 88% of them seen only once. Input material: peripheral blood. The source of these receptors is a human donor in a cohort sampled during active COVID-19.

This rearrangement joins TRBV5-8 to TRBJ1-4; no definite D call. The V end lost 0 bases, the J end lost 4 bases, and 10 bases lay between the germline ends. The CDR3 length is 15 residues. Germline V gene data show CDR1 as SGHTS and CDR2 as YDEGEE. CDR3 coding DNA: TGTGCCAGCAGCTTGGGCGACGGACTTAATGAAAAACTGTTTTTT. Translating gives CASSLGDGLNEKLFF.

V usage is TRBV5-1 and J usage is TRBJ1-5, with D possibly TRBD1 on 5 matching bases. Looked up from germline, CDR1 is SGHRS and CDR2 is YFSETQ. The V gene lost 0 bases and the J gene lost 4 bases, with 11 bases spanning the gap. This CDR3 is 15 amino acids long. The CDR3 nucleotides are TGCGCCAGCAGCTTGGAGGGAAACAGGAATCAGCCCCAGCATTTT. The encoded protein is CASSLEGNRNQPQHF. The whole variable domain, remainder taken from reference TRBV5-1 and TRBJ1-5, is KAGVTQTPRYLIKTRGQQVTLSCSPISGHRSVSWYQQTPGQGLQFLFEYFSETQRNKGNFPGRFSGRQFSNSRSEMNVSTLELGDSALYLCASSLEGNRNQPQHFGDGTRLSIL.

The chain recombines TRBV28 with TRBJ2-7, with D maybe TRBD2 (6 bases). The V end lost 2 bases, the J end lost 3 bases, and 11 bases lay between the germline ends. CDR3 length: 14 residues. Germline lookup yields CDR1 MDHEN and CDR2 SYDVKM. The CDR3 here is CASSLIRTNYEQYF. The CDR3 coding sequence is TGTGCCAGCAGTTTAATTCGGACTAACTACGAGCAGTACTTC.

This clone appeared once. The genes are TRBV19 and TRBJ1-3, with 8 bases lining up with TRBD1. CDR3 length: 16 amino acids. Per germline, CDR1 LNHDA and CDR2 SQIVND (reference sequence). The V segment lost 2 bases and the J segment 0 bases; nucleotides outside the gene matches: 3. The CDR3 sequence: CASSIPGGFSGNTIYF. The CDR3 DNA reads as TGTGCCAGTAGTATACCAGGGGGCTTCTCTGGAAACACCATATATTTT.

The chain uses TRBV10-3 and TRBJ1-4; D remains unclear. Per the germline V gene, CDR1 is ENHRY and CDR2 is SYGVKD. This CDR3 spans 13 amino acids. Trimming left V 4 bases short and J 4 bases short, with 7 bases between. CDR3 in DNA: TGTGCCATCAGTGGGCAAGTTAATGAAAAACTGTTTTTT. Translating gives CAISGQVNEKLFF.

The rearrangement joins TRBV29-1 to TRBJ2-5; TRBD2 aligns across 9 bases. This CDR3 is built from 14 residues. V gave up 4 bases and J gave up 3 bases; unmatched junction bases: 6. The germline CDR1 and CDR2 sequences are SQVTM and ANQGSEA. The CDR3 spells CSVVGGREEETQYF. As DNA, the CDR3 is TGCAGCGTTGTGGGCGGGAGGGAGGAAGAGACCCAGTACTTC.

This chain joins TRBV11-2 and TRBJ2-3, with D hard to call. The CDR3 has 15 residues. V was pared by 10 bases and J by 1 base, with 18 bases between. Germline V gene lookup returns CDR1 SGHAT and CDR2 FQNNGV. CDR3 sequence (DNA): TGTGCCACCGCCCCCGCGGTGAGGCGCACAGATACGCAGTATTTT. This codes for CATAPAVRRTDTQYF.

The J gene is TRBJ2-2, the V gene TRBV5-1; D might be TRBD1 (5 bases). The CDR3 has 15 amino acids. The V gene's germline CDR1 is SGHRS and CDR2 YFSETQ. Trimming shortened V by 0 bases and J by 0 bases, and 6 bases separated the two germline ends. The CDR3 DNA reads as TGCGCCAGCAGCTTGGGGACACCGAACACCGGGGAGCTGTTTTTT. It translates to CASSLGTPNTGELFF.

The rearrangement uses TRBV27 and TRBJ1-1; 9 positions agree with TRBD1. Germline lookup yields CDR1 MNHEY and CDR2 SMNVEV (reference sequence). Trimming at V came to 1 base and at J to 2 bases, leaving 2 bases not matched to a gene. CDR3 length: 15 amino acids. The CDR3 nucleotides read TGTGCCAGCAGTTTATGGGGACAGGGAAACACTGAAGCTTTCTTT. It translates to CASSLWGQGNTEAFF.

The chain recombines TRBV7-2 with TRBJ1-5, with 7 positions matching TRBD1. This CDR3 region has 16 residues. Germline V gives CDR1 SGHTA, CDR2 FQGNSA. The V and J ends lost 5 bases and 4 bases, in that order; junction bases with no gene match: 11. In nucleotides, the CDR3 is TGTGCCAGCAGCCTCTCGTTCGACAGGGCGAATCAGCCCCAGCATTTT. Translating gives CASSLSFDRANQPQHF. The entire variable domain, with the rest obtained from reference TRBV7-2 and TRBJ1-5, is as follows: GAGVSQSPSNKVTEKGKDVELRCDPISGHTALYWYRQSLGQGLEFLIYFQGNSAPDKSGLPSDRFSAERTGGSVSTLTIQRTQQEDSAVYLCASSLSFDRANQPQHFGDGTRLSIL.

This clone was detected once. The V gene is TRBV13, the J gene TRBJ2-5; 8 nucleotides line up with TRBD1. The germline gives CDR1 PRHDT, CDR2 FYEKMQ (reference sequence). This CDR3 contains 13 residues. Germline trimming cut 6 bases from V and 3 bases from J; bases unmatched to any gene: 3. CDR3 nucleotides: TGTGCCAGCAGATCGGACAGGGAAGAGACCCAGTACTTC. This gives the protein CASRSDREETQYF.